Following are 2 T cell receptor beta chains from one sample sequenced in a study of cytomegalovirus exposure and HLA in healthy donors. Primers: 60 Vbeta forward and 13 Jbeta reverse. The repertoire was sequenced with immunoSEQ multiplex PCR; TCRdb's copy has only in-frame clones and lacks some. This sample has 150,000 to 200,000 clones; roughly 87% occur once, and the top ten carry 0.2% to 0.3%. The sample was PBMCs. All receptors come from a girl under three years old in good health and CMV-seronegative.

The rearrangement uses TRBV7-9 and TRBJ1-1, with 7 bases aligning to TRBD1. The CDR3 has 12 residues. The ends lost 4 bases at V and 7 bases at J; junction bases unmatched: 3. Germline CDR1 is SEHNR and CDR2 is FQNEAQ (reference sequence). The CDR3 loop reads CASSSRDSEAFF. CDR3 coding DNA: TGTGCCAGCAGCTCCCGGGACAGTGAAGCTTTCTTT.

Concerning this clone itself: Other DNA variants within this sample encode the same CDR3. The chain has TRBV2 and TRBJ2-3, with TRBD2 as a possible D gene (5 bases). CDR1 and CDR2 (germline): SNHLY, FYNNEI. Trimming cost V 5 bases and J 0 bases, with 12 bases left between them. The CDR3 sequence is 15 residues long. The CDR3 nucleotides are TGTGCCAGCAGTTCAGAAGCGGTTAGCACAGATACGCAGTATTTT. It specifies CASSSEAVSTDTQYF.